Below, 10 T cell receptor beta chains from the same sample are listed, as sequenced in a study of blood T cell repertoires in COVID-19. Sequencing was performed with immunoSEQ multiplex PCR; in TCRdb, only in-frame clones are kept and a portion is missing. The sample lists 200,000 to 250,000 clones, about 83% occurring once. The source material was peripheral blood. These receptors were collected from a human donor in a cohort sampled during active COVID-19.

This chain uses TRBV19 with TRBJ1-5; possible D gene TRBD1, 5 bases. Germline V CDR1 and CDR2: LNHDA, SQIVND (reference sequence). V lost 0 bases and J 1 base, leaving 10 bases between the germline ends. The CDR3 has 16 residues. CDR3 sequence: CASSIDRVRSNQPQHF. CDR3 coding DNA: TGTGCCAGTAGTATAGACAGGGTTCGGAGCAATCAGCCCCAGCATTTT. The variable domain in full, with the rest retrieved from reference TRBV19 and TRBJ1-5, is DGGITQSPKYLFRKEGQNVTLSCEQNLNHDAMYWYRQDPGQGLRLIYYSQIVNDFQKGDIAEGYSVSREKKESFPLTVTSAQKNPTAFYLCASSIDRVRSNQPQHFGDGTRLSIL.

This sequence joins TRBV27 and TRBJ2-6; TRBD2 is a possible D gene (6 bases). CDR1 is MNHEY and CDR2 is SMNVEV in the germline V gene (reference sequence). The CDR3 has 18 amino acids. Trimming left V 4 bases short and J 0 bases short, with 16 bases between. The CDR3 loop reads CASSSGVTINSGANVLTF. DNA for the CDR3: TGTGCCAGCAGTTCGGGGGTAACTATAAACTCTGGGGCCAACGTCCTGACTTTC.

The chain combines TRBV6-5 with TRBJ2-3, with no clear D. The CDR3 is made up of 14 amino acids. Germline CDR1 and CDR2: MNHEY and SVGAGI. V was pared by 10 bases and J by 3 bases, with 17 bases between. Here the CDR3 DNA reads TGTGCCACTAGTATGGCGTTAAGGACAGATACGCAGTATTTT. Its translation is CATSMALRTDTQYF.

The chain joins TRBV19 to TRBJ2-7; tentative D call: TRBD2 (7 bases). V was clipped by 2 bases and J by 2 bases, with 10 bases between them. CDR1 is LNHDA and CDR2 is SQIVND in the germline V gene (reference sequence). This CDR3 contains 14 residues. In DNA, the CDR3 is TGTGCCAGTAGTATATGGGGGGGCACCTACGAGCAGTACTTC. Protein: CASSIWGGTYEQYF.

The CDR3 sequence is CASSFQGLHYGYTF. The CDR3 DNA sequence: TGTGCCAGCAGCTTTCAGGGGCTCCACTATGGCTACACCTTC. V gene TRBV7-2 combines with J gene TRBJ1-2; D might be TRBD1 (6 bases). The CDR3 spans 14 residues. The germline CDR1 and CDR2 sequences are SGHTA and FQGNSA. V lost 3 bases and J lost 3, with 11 bases in between.

The CDR3 DNA follows: TGTGCCAGCAGTGATTTCGACGGTCTCGAGGACGAGCAGTACTTC. Its protein is CASSDFDGLEDEQYF. The chain combines TRBV6-1 with TRBJ2-7; no clear D. V lost 3 bases and J lost 5, with 17 bases in between. Germline CDR1 MNHNS, CDR2 SASEGT. The CDR3 spans 15 residues.

The chain has TRBV19 and TRBJ2-5, with 10 bases identical to TRBD2. Germline assignment: CDR1 LNHDA and CDR2 SQIVND (reference sequence). V shed 3 bases and J 4 bases; nucleotides not matched to a gene: 2. The CDR3 is 14 amino acids. DNA of the CDR3: TGTGCCAGTAGTATTATAGCGGGGGGAGAGACCCAGTACTTC. This gives the protein CASSIIAGGETQYF.

CDR3 sequence (DNA): TGTGCCAGCAGCCTGACTCCTCGGGAAGCTTTCTTT. Translation: CASSLTPREAFF. The V call is TRBV28, the J call TRBJ1-1; D not resolved. The CDR3 is made up of 12 amino acids. Germline assignment: CDR1 MDHEN and CDR2 SYDVKM. V was shortened by 6 bases and J by 8 bases, with 13 bases between the two germline ends.

The rearrangement uses TRBV3-1 (or the pseudogene TRBV3-2) and TRBJ1-5, with D unresolved. The CDR3 is made up of 12 amino acids. CDR1 is LGHDT and CDR2 is YNNKEL in the germline V gene (reference sequence). The V and J ends lost 5 bases and 7 bases respectively, with 9 bases between them. Written as DNA, the CDR3 is TGTGCCAGCAGCTCAAACATCCAGCCCCAGCATTTT. This gives the protein CASSSNIQPQHF.

The rearrangement links TRBV5-5 to TRBJ2-7, with 8 bases aligning to TRBD1. This CDR3 is 14 amino acids long. The junction had 5 bases not matched to a gene; V was cut back by 0 bases and J by 6 bases. Germline lookup yields CDR1 SGHKS and CDR2 YYEKEE (reference sequence). The CDR3 is CASSLVQGAGEQYF. Written as DNA, the CDR3 is TGTGCCAGCAGCTTGGTCCAGGGGGCTGGCGAGCAGTACTTC.